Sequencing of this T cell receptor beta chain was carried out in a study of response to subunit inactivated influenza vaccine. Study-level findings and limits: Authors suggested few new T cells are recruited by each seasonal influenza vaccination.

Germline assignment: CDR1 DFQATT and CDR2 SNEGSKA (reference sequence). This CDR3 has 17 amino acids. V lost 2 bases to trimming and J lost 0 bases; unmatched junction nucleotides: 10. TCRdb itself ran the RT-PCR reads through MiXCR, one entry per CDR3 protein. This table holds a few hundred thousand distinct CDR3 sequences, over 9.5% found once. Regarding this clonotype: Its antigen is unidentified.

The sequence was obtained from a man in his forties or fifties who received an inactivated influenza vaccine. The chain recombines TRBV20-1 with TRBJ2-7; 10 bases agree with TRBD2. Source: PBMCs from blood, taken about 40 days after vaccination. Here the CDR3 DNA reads TGCAGTGCTAGAAGGCCCAATAGCGGGGGGCGCTCCTACGAGCAGTACTTC. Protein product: CSARRPNSGGRSYEQYF.